Given below is one T cell receptor (beta chain) in context. Its antigen remains unknown. This sample is drawn from a study of blood T cells in healthy people across ages. At least 5 micrograms of total RNA were extracted per sample. In germline, CDR1 is MDHEN, CDR2 SYDVKM. This CDR3 has 15 residues. V gave up 5 bases and J gave up 1 base, with 14 bases separating them. Regarding the study as a whole: In long-lived donors, naive CD4+ cell counts and diversity exceeded those of aged donors. PBMC samples, being unsorted, prevented any conclusive comparison of naive and antigen-experienced cells.

The use of a sample-barcoded 5' primer and a J-beta primer mix characterized a second PCR of about 6 to 12 cycles. A single record per CDR3 protein comes from TCRdb applying MiXCR to the 5' RACE reads. Of over 1,500,000 distinct CDR3 sequences in the sample, about 39% were seen once. This TCR derives from a human donor in good health. Sequenced sample: blood. The chain uses TRBV28 and TRBJ1-1, with D maybe TRBD1 (6 bases). CDR3 protein: CASSQPAGANTEAFF. CDR3 DNA sequence: TGTGCCAGCAGTCAACCGGCAGGGGCGAACACTGAAGCTTTCTTT.